The 7 T cell receptor beta chains presented below share a single source sample, sequenced in a study of a mutant IDH1 vaccine in newly diagnosed glioma. Their antigen targets remain unknown. Documented time point: week 35, safety follow-up. In the vaccine, a single dose held 300 ug of the mutant IDH1 20-mer peptide, along with topical imiquimod. The method was immunoSEQ multiplex PCR; TCRdb's version includes in-frame clones alone and lacks a portion of them. The sample consists of tens of thousands of clones, roughly four fifths of them appearing once. This material consisted of PBMCs, taken from a glioma patient whose treatment included an IDH1 peptide vaccine. The receptors were sampled from a man between 45 and 60 years old with glioma.

V is TRBV6-5 and J is TRBJ1-1, with D perhaps matching TRBD1 (6 bases). CDR1 is MNHEY and CDR2 is SVGAGI in the germline V gene. The CDR3 totals 16 residues. V was trimmed by 4 bases and J by 0 bases, leaving 15 bases between them. The CDR3 region has the DNA TGTGCCAGCAGTTCGCTGACAGGTAGTGTGAACACTGAAGCTTTCTTT. Its protein product is CASSSLTGSVNTEAFF.

The rearrangement uses TRBV30 and TRBJ1-1, with a tentative D call TRBD1 (6 bases). Trimming removed 3 bases at V and 8 bases at J, with 10 bases between. This CDR3 is built from 11 residues. From germline, CDR1 is GTSNPN and CDR2 SVGIG (reference sequence). The CDR3 coding sequence is TGTGCCTGGAGGGGGACACCCGAAGCTTTCTTT. Protein sequence: CAWRGTPEAFF.

The chain recombines TRBV29-1 with TRBJ1-2; weak D call: TRBD1 (6 bases). V lost 4 bases and J 5 bases, leaving 11 bases between the germline ends. This CDR3 is built from 12 residues. CDR1 is SQVTM, CDR2 ANQGSEA, per germline. The CDR3 bases are TGCAGCGTTGTAACAGGGCTATATGGCTACACCTTC. It encodes CSVVTGLYGYTF.

This rearrangement joins TRBV5-1 to TRBJ1-2, with 8 bases fitting TRBD1. The CDR3 totals 16 residues. Germline V gene data show CDR1 as SGHRS and CDR2 as YFSETQ. V shed 4 bases, J shed 2 bases, and the junction held 10 bases outside the gene matches. Here the CDR3 DNA reads TGCGCCAGCAGCCCGGACCCGGGACAGGTCAACTATGGCTACACCTTC. Protein sequence: CASSPDPGQVNYGYTF.

V is TRBV5-1 and J is TRBJ1-2; the match to TRBD1 covers 8 bases. With V trimmed by 0 bases and J by 8 bases, 9 bases remained unmatched. This CDR3 is 15 amino acids long. Germline V gene sequence: CDR1 SGHRS, CDR2 YFSETQ. The CDR3 nucleotides are TGCGCCAGCAGCTTGGCCGCTGGGACAGGTTCGGGCTACACCTTC. As protein: CASSLAAGTGSGYTF.

CDR3 DNA: TGCGCCAGCAGCGAGCGGGGGGCGTTGAAGACCCAGTACTTC. This encodes CASSERGALKTQYF. The chain recombines TRBV4-1 with TRBJ2-5; 9 bases align to TRBD2. Germline CDR1 is MGHRA and CDR2 is YSYEKL. CDR3 length equals 14 residues. The V segment lost 5 bases and the J segment 6 bases; nucleotides outside the gene matches: 7.

V and J are TRBV29-1 and TRBJ2-7; D may be TRBD2 (5 bases). Between the trimmed V and J ends, which lost 7 bases and 0 bases, there was a span of 16 bases. The CDR3 contains 14 residues. Germline V gene data show CDR1 as SQVTM and CDR2 as ANQGSEA. Written as DNA, the CDR3 is TGCAGCGCCAGGCTAACGGGGTTCTCCTACGAGCAGTACTTC. This sequence encodes CSARLTGFSYEQYF.